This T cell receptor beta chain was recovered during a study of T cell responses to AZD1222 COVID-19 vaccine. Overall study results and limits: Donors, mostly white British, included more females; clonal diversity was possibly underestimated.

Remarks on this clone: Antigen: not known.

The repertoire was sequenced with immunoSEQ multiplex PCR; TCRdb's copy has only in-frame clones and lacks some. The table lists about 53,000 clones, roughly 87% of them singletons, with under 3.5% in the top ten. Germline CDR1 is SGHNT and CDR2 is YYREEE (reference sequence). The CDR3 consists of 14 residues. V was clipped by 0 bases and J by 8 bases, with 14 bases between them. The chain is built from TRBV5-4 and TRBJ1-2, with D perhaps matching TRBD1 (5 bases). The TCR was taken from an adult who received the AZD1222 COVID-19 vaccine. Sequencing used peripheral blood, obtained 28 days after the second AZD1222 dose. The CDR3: CASSLVGQGVGYTF. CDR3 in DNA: TGTGCCAGCAGCTTGGTAGGGCAGGGAGTAGGCTACACCTTC.